A single sample is the source of the 26 T cell receptor beta chains below, sequenced in a study of shared clonotypes between healthy human individuals. The protocol was immunoSEQ multiplex PCR, while the TCRdb copy is restricted to in-frame clones and leaves out a portion. The sample lists about 1 million clones; about 70% were seen once. The specimen sequenced was memory CD4+ T cells sorted from blood. The subset: CD45RA-negative fraction. The receptors were sampled from a man between 18 and 29 years old in good health.

This chain uses TRBV5-6 with TRBJ1-2, with a weak D call TRBD1 (6 bases). The V end was cut by 4 bases, the J end by 4 bases, with 20 bases between. The CDR3 runs 16 residues. From germline, CDR1 is SGHDT and CDR2 YYEEEE. The CDR3 nucleotides are TGTGCCAGCAGCCCCGGTTATGGGGGGCTAGGCTATGGCTACACCTTC. It specifies CASSPGYGGLGYGYTF.

This sequence joins TRBV19 and TRBJ1-3, with TRBD1 matching 8 bases. The V gene end was trimmed by 5 bases and the J gene end by 0 bases; junction bases not matched to a gene: 6. CDR3 size: 16 residues. Per the germline V gene, CDR1 is LNHDA and CDR2 is SQIVND (reference sequence). In DNA form, the CDR3 reads TGTGCCAGTAGTCGACAACAGGGGGACTCTGGAAACACCATATATTTT. Translated: CASSRQQGDSGNTIYF.

This clone was detected a few times. The CDR3 DNA reads TGTGCCAGTAGTATAGGCAGCACGGGGCCCCAGCATTTT. Its protein product is CASSIGSTGPQHF. This chain links TRBV19 with TRBJ1-5; no reliable D call. V lost 1 base to trimming and J lost 9 bases, with 10 bases between them. The CDR3 runs to 13 residues. Germline CDR1 reads LNHDA; CDR2 reads SQIVND (reference sequence).

The DNA of the CDR3 is TGCAGCGTTGAAGAGGGGTTTTATGGCTACACCTTC. Translating gives CSVEEGFYGYTF. The chain combines TRBV29-1 with TRBJ1-2; no definite D call. Germline CDR1 is SQVTM and CDR2 is ANQGSEA. This CDR3 region has 12 residues. V was clipped by 0 bases and J by 5 bases, with 7 bases between them.

The chain recombines TRBV7-9 with TRBJ2-1; D might be TRBD2 (5 bases). Germline V gives CDR1 SEHNR, CDR2 FQNEAQ (reference sequence). The CDR3 spans 14 residues. V shed 5 bases and J shed 1 base, with 9 bases lying between them. CDR3 sequence: CASSPSGSYNEQFF. The CDR3 DNA is TGTGCCAGCAGCCCTTCGGGGTCCTACAATGAGCAGTTCTTC.

This clone was recorded only once. The J gene is TRBJ2-1, the V gene TRBV6-1; possible D gene TRBD1, 6 bases. Between the trimmed V and J ends, which lost 1 base and 3 bases, there was a span of 13 bases. This CDR3 is built from 16 residues. Germline V gene sequence: CDR1 MNHNS, CDR2 SASEGT. The CDR3 reads CASSEEKQGYYNEQFF. CDR3 DNA sequence: TGTGCCAGCAGTGAAGAAAAACAGGGCTACTACAATGAGCAGTTCTTC.

J is TRBJ2-2 and V is TRBV18; 8 nucleotides align to TRBD1. From germline, CDR1 is KGHSH and CDR2 LQKENI. J gave up 4 bases and V 3 bases, and 4 bases lay outside the gene matches. The CDR3 spans 15 residues. Here the CDR3 DNA reads TGTGCCAGCTCACCGACGACAGGGGCCACCGGGGAGCTGTTTTTT. Amino acids: CASSPTTGATGELFF. The full variable domain, rest sourced from reference TRBV18 and TRBJ2-2, is NAGVMQNPRHLVRRRGQEARLRCSPMKGHSHVYWYRQLPEEGLKFMVYLQKENIIDESGMPKERFSAEFPKEGPSILRIQQVVRGDSAAYFCASSPTTGATGELFFGEGSRLTVL.

The chain is built from TRBV7-2 and TRBJ2-5, with D maybe TRBD2 (5 bases). The CDR3 is 15 amino acids. Trimming took 2 bases from V and 4 from J, leaving 14 bases between them. Germline loops: CDR1 SGHTA, CDR2 FQGNSA. The CDR3 coding sequence is TGTGCCAGCAGCTTAATGTTTAGTGGAGGAGAGACCCAGTACTTC. This codes for CASSLMFSGGETQYF. Supplemented by reference TRBV7-2 and TRBJ2-5, the full variable domain reads GAGVSQSPSNKVTEKGKDVELRCDPISGHTALYWYRQSLGQGLEFLIYFQGNSAPDKSGLPSDRFSAERTGGSVSTLTIQRTQQEDSAVYLCASSLMFSGGETQYFGPGTRLLVL.

V gene TRBV5-1 combines with J gene TRBJ2-7; D is ambiguous. V was pared by 0 bases and J by 1 base, with 8 bases between. The CDR3 has 14 residues. Germline V gives CDR1 SGHRS, CDR2 YFSETQ. Here the CDR3 reads CASSLGEMSYEQYF. CDR3 coding DNA: TGCGCCAGCAGCTTGGGTGAGATGTCCTACGAGCAGTACTTC.

This clone came up once. The V and J genes are TRBV2 and TRBJ1-2, with D perhaps matching TRBD1 (5 bases). From germline, CDR1 is SNHLY and CDR2 FYNNEI. V lost 7 bases and J lost 4, with 10 bases in between. The CDR3 contains 12 residues. CDR3 amino acids: CASTRDSYGYTF. The CDR3 nucleotides are TGTGCCAGCACCAGAGACAGCTATGGCTACACCTTC.

The chain couples TRBV6-1 to TRBJ2-2; 7 nucleotides align to TRBD2. The trim removed 6 bases at V and 0 bases at J, leaving 4 bases unmatched. The germline CDR1 and CDR2 sequences are MNHNS and SASEGT. The CDR3 spans 15 residues. The CDR3 here is CASREAGANTGELFF. The CDR3 DNA reads TGTGCCAGCAGGGAGGCGGGGGCGAACACCGGGGAGCTGTTTTTT.

The chain links TRBV10-3 to TRBJ2-1, with 10 bases lining up with TRBD2. Germline CDR1 ENHRY, CDR2 SYGVKD. CDR3 length: 18 amino acids. Trimming at V came to 4 bases and at J to 5 bases, leaving 14 bases not matched to a gene. CDR3 protein: CAISGSSSGSLRDNEQFF. The CDR3 nucleotides read TGTGCCATCAGTGGCTCGTCTAGCGGGAGCCTAAGGGACAATGAGCAGTTCTTC.

Points on this clone: This likely traces to a read error, being one base from a far larger clone. Other DNA sequences in this specimen translate into the identical CDR3. The V call is TRBV19, the J call TRBJ2-1, with TRBD2 matching 7 bases. The germline gives CDR1 LNHDA, CDR2 SQIVND (reference sequence). CDR3 size: 14 residues. V trimming: 7 bases; J trimming: 7 bases; junction bases outside the gene matches: 10. CDR3 DNA: TGTGCCAGTAAGGGGTCGGGGGGATGGAATGAGCAGTTCTTC. Amino acid sequence: CASKGSGGWNEQFF.

This chain connects TRBV10-2 to TRBJ2-3; either TRBD1 or TRBD2 may supply D (9 bases each). The CDR3 length is 17 residues. The ends were cut back, 6 bases at V and 0 bases at J, with 19 bases in the middle. The germline V gene has CDR1 WSHSY and CDR2 SAAADI. The CDR3 is CASRNRGRGGSTDTQYF. CDR3 sequence (DNA): TGCGCCAGCAGGAACAGGGGGCGGGGGGGAAGCACAGATACGCAGTATTTT.

This clone was found a few times. The gene calls are TRBV28 and TRBJ2-7, with TRBD2 as a possible D gene (6 bases). Germline CDR1 reads MDHEN; CDR2 reads SYDVKM. This CDR3 is 15 amino acids long. V lost 5 bases and J 2 bases, leaving 16 bases between the germline ends. CDR3: CASSPRDFPTYEQYF. The DNA of the CDR3 is TGTGCCAGCAGTCCCCGGGACTTCCCTACCTACGAGCAGTACTTC.

The chain has TRBV5-4 and TRBJ1-1, with D tentatively TRBD1 (5 bases). The CDR3 has 16 amino acids. The germline gives CDR1 SGHNT, CDR2 YYREEE (reference sequence). Between the trimmed V and J ends, which lost 0 bases and 2 bases, there was a span of 14 bases. The CDR3 region has the DNA TGTGCCAGCAGCTTGGGGGGGATCCTGTTAAACACTGAAGCTTTCTTT. This codes for CASSLGGILLNTEAFF.

V gene TRBV19 combines with J gene TRBJ2-1; 10 bases match TRBD2. V lost 2 bases and J lost 5; bases outside the gene matches: 12. The CDR3 totals 18 residues. Germline V gene data show CDR1 as LNHDA and CDR2 as SQIVND (reference sequence). CDR3 coding DNA: TGTGCCAGTAGTATAATCCCGATTAGCGGGAGGTACCACAATGAGCAGTTCTTC. It codes for CASSIIPISGRYHNEQFF.

The rearrangement joins TRBV5-4 to TRBJ2-7; D uncertain. The CDR3 length is 14 residues. Trimming removed 2 bases at V and 0 bases at J, with 9 bases between. Per the germline V gene, CDR1 is SGHNT and CDR2 is YYREEE (reference sequence). The CDR3 here is CASSFSAFSYEQYF. The CDR3 bases are TGTGCCAGCAGCTTTTCGGCTTTCTCCTACGAGCAGTACTTC.

On this clone: Germline and junction disagree at one end, which may indicate a read error. V gene TRBV7-7 combines with J gene TRBJ2-5; perhaps TRBD1 as D (6 bases). The CDR3 extends over 14 amino acids. In germline, CDR1 is SSHAT, CDR2 FNYEAQ (reference sequence). Here the CDR3 reads CASSSGTPSGTQYF. The CDR3 nucleotides read TGTGCTAGCAGCTCCGGGACACCCTCGGGGACCCAGTACTTC.

The chain uses TRBV5-4 and TRBJ2-5; perhaps D is TRBD1 or TRBD2 (5 bases each). The length of the CDR3 is 19 residues. Deletions cut 1 base from V and 5 bases from J, with 27 bases between. CDR1 and CDR2 from the germline V gene are SGHNT and YYREEE (reference sequence). The chain's CDR3 is CASSLRFVGPTLPAETQYF. The CDR3 nucleotides are TGTGCCAGCAGCTTGAGGTTTGTGGGACCAACATTGCCCGCGGAGACCCAGTACTTC.

CDR3 nucleotide sequence: TGCAGCGTTGGGACTCCGGGACAGGGGTTGAGGAGCACTGAAGCTTTCTTT. This sequence encodes CSVGTPGQGLRSTEAFF. The chain recombines TRBV29-1 with TRBJ1-1; 10 nucleotides match TRBD1. Germline V lookup: CDR1 SQVTM, CDR2 ANQGSEA. CDR3 size: 17 residues. V shed 4 bases, J shed 4 bases, and the junction held 15 bases outside the gene matches. Combining the CDR3 with reference TRBV29-1 and TRBJ1-1 gives the whole variable domain SAVISQKPSRDICQRGTSLTIQCQVDSQVTMMFWYRQQPGQSLTLIATANQGSEATYESGFVIDKFPISRPNLTFSTLTVSNMSPEDSSIYLCSVGTPGQGLRSTEAFFGQGTRLTVV.

Only a few counts were recorded for this clone. This chain links TRBV4-1 with TRBJ1-5; the match to TRBD1 covers 8 bases. Per germline, CDR1 MGHRA and CDR2 YSYEKL. After removal of 3 bases from V and 4 bases from J, the junction contained 11 bases not matched to a gene. The CDR3 covers 17 residues. The CDR3 protein is CASSQGPGQAYNQPQHF. CDR3 bases: TGCGCCAGCAGCCAGGGTCCGGGACAGGCCTATAATCAGCCCCAGCATTTT.

This chain links TRBV14 with TRBJ2-5; D is tentatively TRBD1 or TRBD2 (5 bases each). The CDR3 is 15 residues long. Germline V lookup: CDR1 SGHDN, CDR2 FVKESK. The ends were cut back, 4 bases at V and 0 bases at J, with 12 bases in the middle. The CDR3 here is CASSPGTLYQETQYF. Here the CDR3 DNA reads TGTGCCAGCAGCCCCGGGACCCTCTACCAAGAGACCCAGTACTTC.

This clone occurred many times. The chain uses TRBV6-1 and TRBJ1-5; D may be TRBD1 (6 bases). The V gene's germline CDR1 is MNHNS and CDR2 SASEGT. This CDR3 is built from 15 residues. The V gene lost 5 bases and the J gene lost 7 bases, with 18 bases spanning the gap. The CDR3 loop reads CASSLDSSRSQPQHF. In nucleotides, the CDR3 is TGTGCCAGCAGTCTGGACAGTTCCCGATCCCAGCCCCAGCATTTT.

This clone was observed a handful of times. The chain has TRBV30 and TRBJ1-1; D unresolved. Between the trimmed V and J ends, which lost 0 bases and 1 base, there was a span of 15 bases. The CDR3 sequence is 16 residues long. The germline gives CDR1 GTSNPN, CDR2 SVGIG (reference sequence). The CDR3: CAWSVLRLTTNTEAFF. Written as DNA, the CDR3 is TGTGCCTGGAGTGTACTCCGGCTCACCACGAACACTGAAGCTTTCTTT. Filled out from reference TRBV30 and TRBJ1-1, the complete variable domain reads SQTIHQWPATLVQPVGSPLSLECTVEGTSNPNLYWYRQAAGRGLQLLFYSVGIGQISSEVPQNLSASRPQDRQFILSSKKLLLSDSGFYLCAWSVLRLTTNTEAFFGQGTRLTVV.

This clone was seen just once. For the CDR3, the DNA is TGTGCCTGGAGTCCGAGGACGTCTGGCTACACCTTC. Residues: CAWSPRTSGYTF. The J gene is TRBJ1-2, the V gene TRBV30; D is unresolved. The CDR3 totals 12 residues. The V and J ends lost 2 bases and 7 bases respectively, with 11 bases between them. In germline, CDR1 is GTSNPN, CDR2 SVGIG (reference sequence).